This T cell receptor beta chain emerged from a study of CD8 T cells in ankylosing spondylitis. Study outcomes and limitations: Made up of eight highly homologous variants, a TCR beta motif appeared characteristic of ankylosing spondylitis blood.

There are many counts of this clonotype. As yet, its antigen is unknown. Trimming removed 2 bases at V and 6 bases at J, with 14 bases between. CDR3 size: 14 residues. Germline values: CDR1 SGHTA, CDR2 FQGNSA. TCRdb used MiXCR to reprocess the 5' RACE reads, holding one entry per CDR3 protein. The table has roughly 490,000 distinct CDR3 sequences, roughly 5% seen once. The TCR originated in a male donor with ankylosing spondylitis. The sequencing sample was made of blood, either unsorted or a sorted T cell fraction (not recorded which). V usage is TRBV7-2 and J usage is TRBJ2-7; the D gene is possibly TRBD2 (6 bases). CDR3 protein: CASSLIGGRGEQYF. CDR3 DNA: TGTGCCAGCAGCTTAATCGGGGGAAGGGGCGAGCAGTACTTC.